This T cell receptor beta chain is drawn from a study of PD-1 blockade in classical Hodgkin lymphoma. Study conclusions and caveats: What caused the repertoire differences, perhaps disease activity or prior therapy, remains undefined.

Only a few counts were recorded for this clone. What it binds is unknown. The germline gives CDR1 SEHNR, CDR2 FQNEAQ (reference sequence). V lost 5 bases and J 2 bases, leaving 13 bases between the germline ends. The length of the CDR3 is 14 residues. As to time point: cycle 4 day 1 (C4D1), after less than 7 weeks of nivolumab. Relapse after autologous stem cell transplantation occurred in every patient, and brentuximab vedotin exposure varied. TCRdb keeps only in-frame clones here, not all; method: immunoSEQ multiplex PCR. The table includes around 92,000 clones, 83% detected once. This chain connects TRBV7-9 to TRBJ2-7; TRBD1 might be the D (6 bases). The TCR was taken from a human donor with classical Hodgkin lymphoma. The starting material was peripheral blood mononuclear cells (PBMCs), obtained before the fourth cycle of nivolumab. The DNA for the CDR3 is TGTGCCAGCAGCCCGAACAGGGCCCCCTACGAGCAGTACTTC. It is translated as CASSPNRAPYEQYF. The whole variable domain, remainder taken from reference TRBV7-9 and TRBJ2-7, is DTGVSQNPRHKITKRGQNVTFRCDPISEHNRLYWYRQTLGQGPEFLTYFQNEAQLEKSRLLSDRFSAERPKGSFSTLEIQRTEQGDSAMYLCASSPNRAPYEQYFGPGTRLTVT.